This T cell receptor beta chain originates from a study of Ad26.COV2.S vaccination and SARS-CoV-2 variants. Treatment: 15 to 20 received Ad26.COV2.S at low or high dose, single or two shots; 5 received placebo; per-sample allocation not given. The investigators took samples on day 63 after the first vaccine or placebo injection. The donor was a Boston adult aged 18-55 years. With 1 base removed from V and 3 bases from J, the gap between germline ends came to 7 bases. CDR1 MGHDK and CDR2 SYGVNS come from the germline V gene. CDR3 length: 13 residues. Profiled with immunoSEQ multiplex PCR; TCRdb holds only in-frame clones, not every one. There are about 350,000 clones in the sample; 70% to 90% occur only once, and roughly a tenth lies in the top ten.

The source of this sequence is a person aged 18-60 years who received the Ad26.COV2.S COVID-19 vaccine or a placebo. The chain recombines TRBV25-1 with TRBJ2-7; D is perhaps TRBD2 (6 bases). This specimen was peripheral blood, taken in a trial of Ad26.COV2.S vaccine versus placebo. CDR3 protein: CASSEWGGYEQYF. The CDR3 coding sequence is TGTGCCAGCAGTGAATGGGGAGGCTACGAGCAGTACTTC.